These 17 T cell receptor beta chains came from one sample sequenced in a study of human T cells and chemical hapten exposure. The time point denotes: patch test 1, 2 weeks after DPC sensitization. Sample treatment: therapeutic diphenylcyclopropenone sensitization with weekly scalp DPC. TCRdb recomputed calls from the RACE reads with MiXCR, one row per CDR3 protein. Among tens of thousands of distinct CDR3 sequences listed, about 10% were seen once. The sequences come from whole blood, collected in connection with sensitization to the hapten diphenylcyclopropenone (DPC). The receptor set was obtained from a woman aged 45-65 years with alopecia areata. Some clones in this sample may be carry-over from other donors' samples.

This clonotype came up a few times. The rearrangement joins TRBV7-6 to TRBJ2-1; 7 bases fit TRBD2. Looked up from germline, CDR1 is SGHVS and CDR2 is FNYEAQ. With V trimmed by 5 bases and J by 0 bases, 4 bases remained unmatched. CDR3 size: 15 residues. This CDR3 reads CASSRVAGSYNEQFF. CDR3 in DNA: TGTGCCAGCAGCCGGGTAGCGGGCTCCTACAATGAGCAGTTCTTC.

This chain connects TRBV7-2 to TRBJ1-2; 7 bases are shared with TRBD1. The V and J ends lost 6 bases and 4 bases, in that order; junction bases with no gene match: 5. The CDR3 runs to 13 residues. Germline V gene lookup returns CDR1 SGHTA and CDR2 FQGNSA. CDR3 DNA sequence: TGTGCCAGCAGAACTTCAGGGGGCTATGGCTACACCTTC. Protein product: CASRTSGGYGYTF.

This clonotype was seen just once. The chain couples TRBV5-1 to TRBJ2-3; 13 positions match TRBD2. The CDR3 sequence is 16 residues long. Germline V lookup: CDR1 SGHRS, CDR2 YFSETQ. V gave up 4 bases and J gave up 5 bases; unmatched junction bases: 7. CDR3: CASSLGLAGVVDTQYF. CDR3 in DNA: TGCGCCAGCAGCCTTGGACTAGCGGGAGTCGTAGATACGCAGTATTTT.

Relative to its sample, this clonotype is medium-sized (0.01 to 0.1%). The chain carries TRBV28 and TRBJ2-7, with D possibly matching TRBD2 (7 bases). The germline CDR1 and CDR2 sequences are MDHEN and SYDVKM. There are 13 residues in the CDR3. Trimming took 6 bases from V and 4 from J, leaving 13 bases between them. The CDR3 protein is CASRRGGLYEQYF. The CDR3 region has the DNA TGTGCCAGCAGAAGGGGGGGTCTGTACGAGCAGTACTTC.

The table lists this clonotype with many counts. The genes are TRBV28 and TRBJ2-7; the D gene is possibly TRBD2 (6 bases). This CDR3 region has 14 residues. The germline gives CDR1 MDHEN, CDR2 SYDVKM. V lost 3 bases to trimming and J lost 7 bases, with 16 bases between them. For the CDR3, the DNA is TGTGCCAGCAGTTTCGGGGCTGGCCTAGCGGAGCAGTACTTC. It encodes CASSFGAGLAEQYF.

This clonotype was detected ten times or more. This chain links TRBV7-9 with TRBJ1-5; the match to TRBD1 covers 9 bases. The CDR3 is made up of 18 amino acids. Germline loops: CDR1 SEHNR, CDR2 FQNEAQ (reference sequence). J gave up 2 bases and V 3 bases, and 11 bases lay outside the gene matches. The CDR3 protein is CASSLAGTGTTGNQPQHF. CDR3 DNA: TGTGCCAGCAGCTTGGCCGGGACAGGGACGACAGGCAATCAGCCCCAGCATTTT.

This clonotype was recorded a few times. The chain carries TRBV20-1 and TRBJ2-5, with D unresolved. Trimming cost V 3 bases and J 3 bases, with 23 bases left between them. This CDR3 is built from 17 residues. The germline gives CDR1 DFQATT, CDR2 SNEGSKA (reference sequence). The CDR3 here is CSASPPLERIRKETQYF. Written as DNA, the CDR3 is TGCAGTGCTAGCCCTCCGTTGGAACGTATAAGAAAAGAGACCCAGTACTTC.

In this sample, this clonotype turned up many times. The V gene is TRBV6-4, the J gene TRBJ2-5; possibly TRBD2 for D (6 bases). CDR1 MRHNA and CDR2 SNTAGT come from the germline V gene. V gave up 6 bases and J gave up 2 bases, with 16 bases separating them. The CDR3 runs 15 residues. The CDR3 is CASSPGVADQETQYF. In DNA form, the CDR3 reads TGTGCCAGCAGCCCCGGGGTAGCGGATCAAGAGACCCAGTACTTC.

This clonotype was seen ten or more times. V is TRBV29-1 and J is TRBJ1-2; D possibly corresponds to TRBD1 (5 bases). Germline lookup yields CDR1 SQVTM and CDR2 ANQGSEA. Trimming stripped 5 bases from V and 7 bases from J, with 14 bases between. The CDR3 is made up of 12 amino acids. In DNA form, the CDR3 reads TGCAGCGTTTATTTCGGGGGTGTTGGCTACACCTTC. Encoded protein: CSVYFGGVGYTF.

At least ten counts were recorded for this clonotype. This chain joins TRBV18 and TRBJ1-5; no clear D gene. V was trimmed by 3 bases and J by 2 bases, leaving 32 bases between them. Per germline, CDR1 KGHSH and CDR2 LQKENI. The CDR3 loop spans 22 amino acids. CDR3 sequence: CASSPAPWRSGVGPRGNQPQHF. The CDR3 bases are TGTGCCAGCTCACCCGCCCCCTGGAGATCTGGGGTAGGTCCGCGAGGCAATCAGCCCCAGCATTTT.

The gene calls are TRBV9 and TRBJ1-5; D remains unclear. CDR1 is SGDLS, CDR2 YYNGEE, per germline. Trimming cost V 0 bases and J 5 bases, with 9 bases left between them. The CDR3 extends over 14 amino acids. The CDR3 region is CASSVDPDDQPQHF. The CDR3 region has the DNA TGTGCCAGCAGCGTAGATCCAGACGATCAGCCCCAGCATTTT.

The genes are TRBV5-1 and TRBJ1-2, with 7 bases aligning to TRBD1. Germline V gives CDR1 SGHRS, CDR2 YFSETQ. The CDR3 covers 14 residues. V lost 4 bases, J lost 10 bases, and 13 bases stayed unmatched. The CDR3, as DNA: TGCGCCAGCAGCCCACCCGACAGGGCCGATATCTACACCTTC. Its protein is CASSPPDRADIYTF.

This clonotype showed up just a few times. The chain has TRBV12-3 or TRBV12-4 and TRBJ2-5; D uncertain. V was cut by 2 bases and J by 4 bases, with 14 bases left in between. The CDR3 sequence is 15 residues long. This CDR3 reads CASSLITDIRETQYF. The CDR3, as DNA: TGTGCCAGCAGTTTAATTACAGATATACGAGAGACCCAGTACTTC.

This clonotype was counted only a few times. The chain couples TRBV12-3 or TRBV12-4 to TRBJ2-3, with a possible D match to TRBD2 (5 bases). V lost 7 bases, J lost 0 bases, and 14 bases lay in between. The CDR3 spans 15 residues. The CDR3 protein is CASTSGQRSTDTQYF. As DNA, the CDR3 is TGTGCCAGCACCTCTGGTCAGCGGAGCACAGATACGCAGTATTTT.

Many counts were recorded for this clonotype. V is TRBV9 and J is TRBJ2-1; D unresolved. Trimming took off 4 bases at V and 9 bases at J, with 17 bases between the two ends. The germline CDR1 and CDR2 sequences are SGDLS and YYNGEE. This CDR3 spans 14 amino acids. This CDR3 reads CASSIPTIPSEQFF. In nucleotides, the CDR3 is TGTGCCAGCAGCATCCCGACCATCCCGAGTGAGCAGTTCTTC.

The sample holds many counts of this clonotype. V usage is TRBV5-1 and J usage is TRBJ1-6, with 8 nucleotides matching TRBD1. J gave up 5 bases and V 7 bases, and 2 bases lay outside the gene matches. The CDR3 contains 13 residues. Germline-derived CDR1 and CDR2 are SGHRS and YFSETQ. The CDR3 reads CASGQGDNSPLHF. In DNA, the CDR3 is TGCGCCAGCGGACAGGGAGATAATTCACCCCTCCACTTT.

The rearrangement links TRBV7-3 to TRBJ2-6, with D perhaps TRBD2 (6 bases). Germline CDR1 SGHTA, CDR2 FQGTGA. Trimming stripped 5 bases from V and 1 base from J, with 15 bases between. CDR3 length equals 17 residues. The CDR3 DNA sequence: TGTGCCAGCAGCCGGGCCTCTGCGGGATCTGGGGCCAACGTCCTGACTTTC. Amino acid sequence: CASSRASAGSGANVLTF.